The clone carrying this T cell receptor (beta chain) was recorded a few times. Its specificity is unknown. The data originate from a study of T-cell memory formation after mild COVID-19. Germline lookup yields CDR1 SGHVS and CDR2 FQNEAQ. The CDR3 length is 16 residues. With V trimmed by 6 bases and J by 6 bases, 10 bases remained unmatched. General study results and limits: Pre-infection memory already had some responding clones, implying cross-reactive memory joined. Mainly CM and EM harbored the contracting CD4+ clones; mainly EMRA harbored the CD8+ ones.

Researchers used 5'RACE with constant-segment primers to make TCR alpha and TCR beta cDNA libraries that carry sample barcodes and UMIs. TCRdb processed the 5' RACE reads anew with MiXCR; each CDR3 protein has one entry. The table records about 560,000 distinct CDR3 sequences, roughly 18% of them present only once. Sequencing was done on a sample of PBMCs or a T cell subset sorted from them (not recorded which). This receptor was taken from an adult woman who had mild COVID-19 (a few samples of this study predate the infection). Cell type and time point are not known. This sequence joins TRBV7-8 and TRBJ1-4; 10 nucleotides align to TRBD1. CDR3 nucleotide sequence: TGTGCCAGCAGTACGCCGACAGGGGGCGCGGATGAAAAACTGTTTTTT. This codes for CASSTPTGGADEKLFF.